This T cell receptor (beta chain) was sequenced for a study of T cell repertoires in cytomegalovirus infection. The overall study: Indications of both CMV infection and matching HLA type were provided by public TCR beta signatures. Broader study findings: HLA-C-restricted CMV-specific TCR beta clonotypes were dominant in the ex vivo response. Cumulative frequency (of public TCR beta family members) identified carriers of CMV plus the relevant HLA.

TCRdb re-analysed the reads in MiXCR, keeping a single row per CDR3 protein. The table records some 700,000 distinct CDR3 sequences, roughly 36% of them present only once. A remark on this clonotype: Its antigen remains unknown.

Germline V gene lookup returns CDR1 SGHTA and CDR2 FQGNSA. With 7 bases clipped from V and 4 bases from J, the junction kept 10 bases outside the gene matches. The CDR3 contains 15 residues. The receptor was derived from a human donor in good health (CMV status not recorded). Some clones in this sample may be carry-over from other donors' samples. The J gene is TRBJ2-1, the V gene TRBV7-2; 7 nucleotides line up with TRBD2. Sequenced input: PBMCs. The CDR3 region has the DNA TGTGCCAGCACCATGCTCGGGACTACTTACAATGAGCAGTTCTTC. Translating it yields CASTMLGTTYNEQFF.